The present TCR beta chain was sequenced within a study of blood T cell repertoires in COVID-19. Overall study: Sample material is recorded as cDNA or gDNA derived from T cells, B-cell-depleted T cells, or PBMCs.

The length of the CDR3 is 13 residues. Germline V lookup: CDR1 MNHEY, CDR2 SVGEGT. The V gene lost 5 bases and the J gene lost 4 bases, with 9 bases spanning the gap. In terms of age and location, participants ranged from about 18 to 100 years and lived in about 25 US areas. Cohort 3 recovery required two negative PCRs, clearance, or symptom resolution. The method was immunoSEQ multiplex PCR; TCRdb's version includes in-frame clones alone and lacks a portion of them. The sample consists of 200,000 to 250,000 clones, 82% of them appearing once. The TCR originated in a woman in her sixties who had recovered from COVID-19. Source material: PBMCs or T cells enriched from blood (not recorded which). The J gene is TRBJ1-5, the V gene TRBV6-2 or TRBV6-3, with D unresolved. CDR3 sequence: CASSINSNQPQHF. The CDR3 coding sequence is TGTGCCAGCAGTATAAACAGTAATCAGCCCCAGCATTTT.